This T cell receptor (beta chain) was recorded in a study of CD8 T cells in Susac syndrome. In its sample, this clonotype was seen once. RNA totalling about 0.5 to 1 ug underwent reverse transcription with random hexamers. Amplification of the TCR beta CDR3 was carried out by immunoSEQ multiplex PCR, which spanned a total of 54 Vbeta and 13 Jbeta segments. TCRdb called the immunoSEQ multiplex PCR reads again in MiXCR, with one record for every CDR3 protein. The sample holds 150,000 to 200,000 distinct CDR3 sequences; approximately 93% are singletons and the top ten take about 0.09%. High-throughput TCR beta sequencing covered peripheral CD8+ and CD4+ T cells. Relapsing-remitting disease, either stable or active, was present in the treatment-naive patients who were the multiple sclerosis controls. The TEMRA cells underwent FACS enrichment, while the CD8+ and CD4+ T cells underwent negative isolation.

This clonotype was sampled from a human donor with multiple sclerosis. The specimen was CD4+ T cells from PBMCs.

The CDR3 loop reads CASSHGDYTNEQFF. CDR3 DNA: TGTGCCAGCAGCCATGGAGACTATACGAATGAGCAGTTCTTC. The chain has TRBV11-2 and TRBJ2-1, with a tentative D call TRBD2 (5 bases). This CDR3 has 14 amino acids. The germline V gene has CDR1 SGHAT and CDR2 FQNNGV. The V and J ends lost 5 bases and 7 bases respectively, with 15 bases between them.